This T cell receptor (beta chain) was found in a study of T cells in Graves' hyperthyroidism and ophthalmopathy. This clonotype was observed at least ten times. Amplification yielded TCR beta CDR3 regions, with RNA transcripts as the source. First-round RT-PCR with HTBI primers amplified the TCR CDR3 region. TCRdb itself ran the multiplex PCR reads through MiXCR, one entry per CDR3 protein. Here the sample spans 690,000 or so distinct CDR3 sequences, roughly a sixth being singletons. This CDR3 is built from 14 residues. With V trimmed by 1 base and J by 3 bases, 0 bases remained unmatched. Germline lookup yields CDR1 SGHAT and CDR2 FQNNGV. Patients were aged 18 to 65, had disease duration under 2 months, and had newly diagnosed hyperthyroidism. The study excluded patients with uncontrolled infection, other autoimmune disease, pregnancy or lactation.

V and J are TRBV11-2 and TRBJ2-7; TRBD1 matches 10 bases. The receptor was isolated from a woman in her forties or fifties with Graves' hyperthyroidism that later progressed to Graves' ophthalmopathy. The material sequenced was blood. The DNA for the CDR3 is TGTGCCAGCAGCTTAGGGGACAGGGGCTACGAGCAGTACTTC. Encoded protein: CASSLGDRGYEQYF.